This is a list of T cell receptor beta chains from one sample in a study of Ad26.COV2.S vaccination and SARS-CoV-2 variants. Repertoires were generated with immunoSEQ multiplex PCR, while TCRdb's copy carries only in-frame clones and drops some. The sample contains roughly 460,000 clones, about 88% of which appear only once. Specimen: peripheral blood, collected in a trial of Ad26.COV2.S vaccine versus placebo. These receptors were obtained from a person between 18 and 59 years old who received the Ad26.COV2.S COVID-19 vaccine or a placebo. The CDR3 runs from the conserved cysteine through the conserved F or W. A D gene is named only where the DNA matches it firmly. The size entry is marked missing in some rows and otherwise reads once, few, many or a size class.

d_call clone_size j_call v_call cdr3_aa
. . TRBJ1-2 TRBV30 CAWRLTGSGGYTF
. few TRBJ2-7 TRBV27 CASSLGYEQYF
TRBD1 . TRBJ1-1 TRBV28 CASWAGGVNTEAFF
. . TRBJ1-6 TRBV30 CAWSVRDRNSPLHF
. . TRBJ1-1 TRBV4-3 CASSPTEGRVTEAFF
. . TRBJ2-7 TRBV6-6 CASSYSRWSYEQYF
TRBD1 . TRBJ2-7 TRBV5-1 CASSFGTGSYEQYF
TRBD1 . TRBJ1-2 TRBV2 CASSEWIGTGIDYGYTF
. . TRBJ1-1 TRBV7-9 CASSREQGWVFF
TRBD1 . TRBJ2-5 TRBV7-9 CASSSRQGSWETQYF
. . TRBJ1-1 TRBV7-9 CASSLSTGPENTEAFF
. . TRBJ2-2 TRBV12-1 CASSFRRLAGRYTGELFF
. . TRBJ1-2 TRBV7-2 CASSFTGLSYGYTF
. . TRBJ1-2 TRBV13 CASSSGARGSYGYTF
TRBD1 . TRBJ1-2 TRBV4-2 CASSHRAQPGTVANYGYTF
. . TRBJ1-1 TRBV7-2 CASSSQAGGVGTEAFF
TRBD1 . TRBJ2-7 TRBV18 CASSPQTGGSYEQYF
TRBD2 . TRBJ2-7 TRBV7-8 CASSRANGAGGPYEQYF
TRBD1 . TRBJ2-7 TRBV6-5 CASRRDRSSSYEQYF
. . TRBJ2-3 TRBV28 CASSNLRDTQYF
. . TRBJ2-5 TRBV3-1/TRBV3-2 CASSHGETQYF
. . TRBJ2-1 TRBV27 CASSLRDSWGEQFF
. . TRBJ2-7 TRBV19 CASSMTLSGTVFSYEQYF
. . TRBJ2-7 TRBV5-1 CASSFTSSSYEQYF
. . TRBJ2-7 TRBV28 CASRTGSGAYEQYF
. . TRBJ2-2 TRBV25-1 CASSEWTGTGELFF
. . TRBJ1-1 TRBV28 CASRTDSDSNTEAFF
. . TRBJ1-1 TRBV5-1 CASSKKPDTEAFF
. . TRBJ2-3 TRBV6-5 CASRQHVTDTQYF
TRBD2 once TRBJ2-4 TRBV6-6 CASSPSSNRLAGEILAKNIQYF
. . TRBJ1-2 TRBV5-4 CASSLEESYGYTF
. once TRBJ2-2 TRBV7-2 CASSLEEFTGELFF
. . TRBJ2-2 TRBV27 CASSFGTNTGELFF
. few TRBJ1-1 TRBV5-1 CASTGPENAEAFF
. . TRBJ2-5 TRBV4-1 CASSQVVYGGGQETQYF
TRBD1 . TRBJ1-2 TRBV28 CASSFAGGGWGYTF
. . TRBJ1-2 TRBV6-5 CASSPGYTDYGYTF
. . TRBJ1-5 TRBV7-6 CASSGQSNQPQHF
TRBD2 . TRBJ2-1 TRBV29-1 CSVDFPSGRALVQFF
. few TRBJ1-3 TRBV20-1 CSARDLDTIYF
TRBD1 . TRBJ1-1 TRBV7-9 CASSLPGGEVTEAFF
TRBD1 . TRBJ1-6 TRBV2 CASNDRGLAPLHF
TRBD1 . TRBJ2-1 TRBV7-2 CASAGTGGLGEQFF
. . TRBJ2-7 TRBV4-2 CASSQDAIWVYEQYF
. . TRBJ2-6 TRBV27 CASSSTGFSGANVLTF
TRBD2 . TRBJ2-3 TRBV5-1 CASSLLGVAGGTDTQYF
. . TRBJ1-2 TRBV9 CASNHGKGGESGYTF
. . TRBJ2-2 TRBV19 CASSPGSGELFF
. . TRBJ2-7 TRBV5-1 CASSRHRVPSYEQYF
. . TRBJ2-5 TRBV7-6 CASSPNLGTLETQYF
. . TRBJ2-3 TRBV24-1 CATSVGLGTDTQYF
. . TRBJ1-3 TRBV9 CASSGGGGSGNTIYF